This TCR beta chain was documented in a study of shared clonotypes between healthy human individuals. This table comes from immunoSEQ multiplex PCR, and its TCRdb copy is limited to in-frame clones, with some not included. The table lists 700,000 to 950,000 clones, just over 95% of them singletons. CD8 cells classed as naive were CD45RO-negative and positively selected for CCR7, excluding terminally differentiated effector memory CD45RA+ cells. Trimming stripped 1 base from V and 7 bases from J, with 8 bases between. The CDR3 length is 13 residues. Germline values: CDR1 SNHLY, CDR2 FYNNEI. This clonotype originated in a man aged 30 to 39 in good health. The sequencing input was naive CD8+ T cells sorted from blood. This chain links TRBV2 with TRBJ2-1; D gene unclear. In DNA, the CDR3 is TGTGCCAGCAGTGAAGGACCTGGGAATGAGCAGTTCTTC. Translated, it gives CASSEGPGNEQFF. Supplemented by reference TRBV2 and TRBJ2-1, the full variable domain reads EPEVTQTPSHQVTQMGQEVILRCVPISNHLYFYWYRQILGQKVEFLVSFYNNEISEKSEIFDDQFSVERPDGSNFTLKIRSTKLEDSAMYFCASSEGPGNEQFFGPGTRLTVL.